The 16 T cell receptor beta chains below all came from one sample that was sequenced in a study of blood T cell repertoires in COVID-19. Clones were read by immunoSEQ multiplex PCR, and TCRdb kept only the in-frame ones, dropping some. The repertoire holds about 59,000 clones, 70% to 90% seen once, with 25% to 40% in the top ten. The source material was peripheral blood. The receptors come from a man in his 60s with COVID-19, enrolled during active disease.

This clone has a handful of counts. The chain couples TRBV9 to TRBJ1-1; 9 bases line up with TRBD1. The CDR3 sequence is 17 residues long. Germline CDR1 and CDR2: SGDLS and YYNGEE. Germline trimming cut 0 bases from V and 2 bases from J; bases unmatched to any gene: 8. CDR3 nucleotide sequence: TGTGCCAGCAGCGTAGAACAGGGGGCTACCCCTAACACTGAAGCTTTCTTT. Amino acid sequence: CASSVEQGATPNTEAFF.

The genes are TRBV4-2 and TRBJ2-1, with D possibly being TRBD2 (5 bases). V lost 0 bases, J lost 2 bases, and 11 bases lay in between. Looked up from germline, CDR1 is LGHNA and CDR2 is YNFKEQ. CDR3 length: 16 amino acids. The CDR3 protein is CASSQDEGSPYNEQFF. The CDR3 nucleotides are TGTGCCAGCAGCCAAGATGAAGGGAGCCCCTACAATGAGCAGTTCTTC.

Comments on this clone: Other DNA sequences in this sample translate to the same CDR3. V usage is TRBV18 and J usage is TRBJ1-1; D unclear. CDR3 length: 13 residues. V lost 6 bases to trimming and J lost 1 base, with 9 bases between them. Germline assignment: CDR1 KGHSH and CDR2 LQKENI. The CDR3 region has the DNA TGTGCCAGCTCGCTCGACAAGAACACTGAAGCTTTCTTT. This translates into CASSLDKNTEAFF.

This clone was counted a single time. As DNA, the CDR3 is TGTGCCAGCAGCCCCGGCGGGAGTTCCTACAATGAGCAGTTCTTC. This sequence encodes CASSPGGSSYNEQFF. The rearrangement links TRBV7-3 to TRBJ2-1; TRBD2 aligns across 7 bases. Germline loops: CDR1 SGHTA, CDR2 FQGTGA. V was clipped by 5 bases and J by 1 base; unmatched bases: 5. This CDR3 region has 15 residues.

In its sample, this clone was seen a few times. The chain uses TRBV5-6 and TRBJ1-5; 9 positions match TRBD1. The CDR3 is 16 residues long. J lost 2 bases, V lost 3 bases, and 6 bases had no gene match. Germline CDR1 reads SGHDT; CDR2 reads YYEEEE. The CDR3 loop reads CASSSNTGGGNQPQHF. In DNA form, the CDR3 reads TGTGCCAGCAGCTCGAATACAGGGGGCGGCAATCAGCCCCAGCATTTT.

This clone has just one count. The chain has TRBV11-2 and TRBJ2-1; D perhaps matches TRBD1 (6 bases). Germline lookup yields CDR1 SGHAT and CDR2 FQNNGV. The length of the CDR3 is 15 residues. Trimming pared 6 bases from V and 4 bases from J, leaving 16 bases between. The CDR3 sequence: CASSGLRQVYNEQFF. The CDR3 DNA sequence: TGTGCCAGCAGTGGGTTGAGACAGGTTTACAATGAGCAGTTCTTC. Complete variable domain (other parts from reference TRBV11-2 and TRBJ2-1): EAGVAQSPRYKIIEKRQSVAFWCNPISGHATLYWYQQILGQGPKLLIQFQNNGVVDDSQLPKDRFSAERLKGVDSTLKIQPAKLEDSAVYLCASSGLRQVYNEQFFGPGTRLTVL.

The chain links TRBV7-3 to TRBJ2-5; 11 bases agree with TRBD2. The length of the CDR3 is 13 residues. CDR1 SGHTA and CDR2 FQGTGA come from the germline V gene. V shed 5 bases, J shed 5 bases, and the junction held 1 base outside the gene matches. CDR3 region: CASSPSGRETQYF. The CDR3, as DNA: TGTGCCAGCAGCCCTAGCGGGAGGGAGACCCAGTACTTC. The full variable domain, its missing parts supplied by reference TRBV7-3 and TRBJ2-5, is GAGVSQTPSNKVTEKGKYVELRCDPISGHTALYWYRQSLGQGPEFLIYFQGTGAADDSGLPNDRFFAVRPEGSVSTLKIQRTERGDSAVYLCASSPSGRETQYFGPGTRLLVL.

The rearrangement uses TRBV7-9 and TRBJ1-4; a possible D gene is TRBD1 (5 bases). This CDR3 has 14 amino acids. The V end was cut by 5 bases, the J end by 3 bases, with 10 bases between. Germline loops: CDR1 SEHNR, CDR2 FQNEAQ (reference sequence). This CDR3 is CASSLRQSNEKLFF. CDR3 nucleotides: TGTGCCAGCAGCCTCAGACAGTCTAATGAAAAACTGTTTTTT.

The CDR3 region has the DNA TGTGCCAGCAGCCCTCGGGCGGGGGGGCCCACAGATACGCAGTATTTT. As protein: CASSPRAGGPTDTQYF. This sequence joins TRBV9 and TRBJ2-3; TRBD2 matches 9 bases. The CDR3 loop spans 16 amino acids. V lost 4 bases to trimming and J lost 2 bases; unmatched junction nucleotides: 8. Per the germline V gene, CDR1 is SGDLS and CDR2 is YYNGEE.

This rearrangement joins TRBV4-1 to TRBJ1-1; TRBD1 aligns across 7 bases. The germline V gene has CDR1 MGHRA and CDR2 YSYEKL. The CDR3 is 14 residues long. V lost 6 bases and J lost 3; bases outside the gene matches: 7. The CDR3, as DNA: TGCGCCAGCAGAAGGAACAGGGGTGACACTGAAGCTTTCTTT. Translating gives CASRRNRGDTEAFF.

The chain couples TRBV5-4 to TRBJ2-3; 11 positions agree with TRBD2. The CDR3 totals 14 residues. Germline CDR1 is SGHNT and CDR2 is YYREEE (reference sequence). The V gene end was trimmed by 9 bases and the J gene end by 1 base; junction bases not matched to a gene: 4. CDR3 nucleotides: TGTGCCACCCGGACTAGCGGGCGCACAGATACGCAGTATTTT. This codes for CATRTSGRTDTQYF.

This chain joins TRBV5-1 and TRBJ2-1; 7 bases map to TRBD1. The CDR3 contains 16 residues. V shed 3 bases and J 0 bases; nucleotides not matched to a gene: 6. CDR1 and CDR2 (germline): SGHRS, YFSETQ. The CDR3 DNA sequence: TGCGCCAGCAGCTCCCGGGGACAGAGCTCCTACAATGAGCAGTTCTTC. It yields the protein CASSSRGQSSYNEQFF.

The chain uses TRBV5-4 and TRBJ2-7, with 9 bases lining up with TRBD1. The CDR3 is 14 residues long. Losses at the gene ends were 4 bases for V and 3 bases for J; bases not matched to a gene: 5. The V gene's germline CDR1 is SGHNT and CDR2 YYREEE (reference sequence). CDR3 in amino acids: CASSGDRGDYEQYF. The CDR3 bases are TGTGCCAGCAGCGGAGACAGGGGGGACTACGAGCAGTACTTC. Based on the CDR3 plus reference TRBV5-4 and TRBJ2-7, the full variable domain is ETGVTQSPTHLIKTRGQQVTLRCSSQSGHNTVSWYQQALGQGPQFIFQYYREEENGRGNFPPRFSGLQFPNYSSELNVNALELDDSALYLCASSGDRGDYEQYFGPGTRLTVT.

This chain joins TRBV6-5 and TRBJ2-2; 9 bases are a match to TRBD1. Germline V gene lookup returns CDR1 MNHEY and CDR2 SVGAGI. V dropped 6 bases and J dropped 6; count of bases not matched to a gene: 5. The CDR3 is 14 residues long. CDR3 DNA: TGTGCCAGCAGAGGGACAGGGTTGGCCGGGGAGCTGTTTTTT. This codes for CASRGTGLAGELFF.

The genes are TRBV7-2 and TRBJ2-6; TRBD1 matches 7 bases. J gave up 4 bases and V 5 bases, and 5 bases lay outside the gene matches. The germline V gene encodes CDR1 SGHTA and CDR2 FQGNSA. CDR3 size: 15 residues. In DNA form, the CDR3 reads TGTGCCAGCAGCGGCAGGGGGTACGGGGCCAACGTCCTGACTTTC. It encodes CASSGRGYGANVLTF.

The gene calls are TRBV3-1 (or the pseudogene TRBV3-2) and TRBJ1-2; 8 nucleotides align to TRBD1. The CDR3 extends over 14 amino acids. The junction had 7 bases not matched to a gene; V was cut back by 2 bases and J by 8 bases. From germline, CDR1 is LGHDT and CDR2 YNNKEL (reference sequence). This CDR3 is CASSQPSGGRGYTF. The CDR3 bases are TGTGCCAGCAGCCAACCCTCAGGGGGCCGGGGCTACACCTTC.